This is a list of T cell receptor beta chains from one sample in a study of lymphopenia after photon versus proton radiotherapy. Sequenced by immunoSEQ multiplex PCR; TCRdb stores in-frame clones only, minus some. The sample yields under 70,000 clones, roughly 90% seen once. This specimen consisted of peripheral blood, obtained from a patient treated with photon-based radiotherapy. The receptor source for this set is a woman aged 40 to 55 with cholangiocarcinoma. Each CDR3 is given with its conserved first and last residue. D genes are given only for firm matches. Where a row states a size, it is once, few, many or the class of an expanded clone; other rows omit it.

>13|TRBV30|TRBJ1-5|.|.
CAWSAIQGQPQHF
TGTGCCTGGAGTGCGATCCAGGGGCAGCCCCAGCATTTT
>16|TRBV29-1|TRBJ1-1|TRBD1|.
CSVEDWGGTENTEAFF
TGCAGCGTTGAAGATTGGGGAGGGACAGAGAACACTGAAGCTTTCTTT
>13|TRBV18|TRBJ2-5|.|once
CASSPPYRETQYF
TGTGCCAGCTCACCACCGTACAGAGAGACCCAGTACTTC
>15|TRBV5-1|TRBJ2-1|TRBD1|.
CASSFGTASYNEQFF
TGCGCCAGCAGCTTCGGGACAGCATCCTACAATGAGCAGTTCTTC
>16|TRBV7-8|TRBJ1-4|.|once
CASSLAMGRNNEKLFF
TGTGCCAGCAGCTTAGCTATGGGACGAAATAATGAAAAACTGTTTTTT
>14|TRBV15|TRBJ1-4|.|.
CATSRDPTNEKLFF
TGTGCCACCAGCAGAGACCCAACTAATGAAAAACTGTTTTTT
>14|TRBV28|TRBJ1-2|.|.
CASSLQRQALGYTF
TGTGCCAGCAGTCTCCAACGACAGGCCCTTGGCTACACCTTC
>19|TRBV5-4|TRBJ1-5|.|once
CASRTSYPGPTGINQPQHF
TGTGCCAGCAGAACATCATATCCGGGGCCTACAGGGATCAATCAGCCCCAGCATTTT
>16|TRBV6-5|TRBJ2-3|TRBD2|.
CASSYSASGRADTQYF
TGTGCCAGCAGTTACTCCGCTAGCGGGAGGGCAGATACGCAGTATTTT
>14|TRBV29-1|TRBJ1-3|.|.
CSVRPTLSGNTIYF
TGCAGCGTCAGACCTACGCTCTCTGGAAACACCATATATTTT
>14|TRBV6-5|TRBJ2-3|TRBD2|.
CASSYETSGDTQYF
TGTGCCAGCAGTTACGAGACTAGCGGGGATACGCAGTATTTT
>15|TRBV7-9|TRBJ1-6|TRBD1|.
CASSFGTGINSPLHF
TGTGCCAGCAGCTTCGGGACAGGGATTAATTCACCCCTCCACTTT
>15|TRBV18|TRBJ1-1|.|.
CASSLFELMNTEAFF
TGTGCCAGCTCGCTTTTCGAATTAATGAACACTGAAGCTTTCTTT
>16|TRBV6-5|TRBJ1-1|.|.
CASSYSAGFTLAKAFF
TGTGCCAGCAGTTACTCGGCAGGTTTTACACTGGCGAAAGCTTTCTTT
>16|TRBV19|TRBJ1-6|.|.
CASSPGGAMGYSPLHF
TGTGCCAGTAGTCCCGGGGGGGCGATGGGTTATTCACCCCTCCACTTT
>14|TRBV9|TRBJ1-1|.|.
CASSSSPLYTEAFF
TGTGCCAGCAGTTCATCGCCCCTATACACTGAAGCTTTCTTT
>14|TRBV19|TRBJ1-6|.|.
CASGTPGLNSPLHF
TGTGCCAGTGGGACCCCCGGGCTGAATTCACCCCTCCACTTT
>14|TRBV27|TRBJ2-7|TRBD2|.
CASKIAGSSYEQYF
TGTGCCAGCAAAATAGCGGGGAGCTCCTACGAGCAGTACTTC
>13|TRBV4-1|TRBJ2-5|.|.
CASSLLFQETQYF
TGCGCCAGCAGCCTACTATTCCAAGAGACCCAGTACTTC
>12|TRBV28|TRBJ2-2|.|.
CASSPGAGELFF
TGTGCCAGCAGTCCCGGGGCCGGGGAGCTGTTTTTT
>13|TRBV27|TRBJ1-3|.|.
CASRTRDGNTIYF
TGTGCCAGCAGGACCCGGGACGGAAACACCATATATTTT
>15|TRBV27|TRBJ2-5|TRBD1|.
CASSYFRGLKETQYF
TGTGCCAGCAGTTACTTCAGGGGGCTTAAGGAGACCCAGTACTTC
>18|TRBV7-9|TRBJ2-1|TRBD2|.
CASSLGLAGGSSYNEQFF
TGTGCCAGCAGCTTGGGACTAGCGGGGGGGAGCTCCTACAATGAGCAGTTCTTC
>15|TRBV5-1|TRBJ2-7|TRBD1|.
CASSLGTGGSYEQYF
TGCGCCAGCAGCTTGGGTACAGGGGGGTCCTACGAGCAGTACTTC
>14|TRBV30|TRBJ2-7|TRBD2|.
CAWSPTSVSYEQYF
TGTGCCTGGAGTCCGACTAGCGTCTCGTACGAGCAGTACTTC